The clone carrying this T cell receptor (beta chain) was seen repeatedly, ten times or more. As yet, its antigen is unknown. Individually, TCR cDNA molecules were each labelled with a unique molecular identifier. MiXCR was run by TCRdb on the 5' RACE reads, yielding one entry per CDR3 protein. The sample comprises over 45,000 distinct CDR3 sequences, over 4.5% of which are singletons, and around 10% rests with the top ten. This entry is derived from a study of spatial heterogeneity in lung cancer. General study findings and limits: Blood carried ubiquitous expanded tumor TCRs more at resection than follow-up.

The time point denotes: sample taken at primary tumor resection. The input material, whole RNA from tumor, nontumor lung or frozen PBMC, was sequenced unsorted. Samples came from 65 to 75 TRACERx patients with untreated early-stage lung cancer. The CDR3 runs to 12 residues. CDR1 and CDR2 (germline): ENHRY, SYGVKD. With 0 bases removed from V and 12 bases from J, the gap between germline ends came to 11 bases. The starting material was PBMCs, obtained at surgery. The chain links TRBV10-3 to TRBJ1-2; D is unresolved. The receptor's source is a male donor with early-stage non-small cell lung cancer. Written as DNA, the CDR3 is TGTGCCATCAGTGAGTCTAGTCAGGACCACACCTTC. Residues: CAISESSQDHTF.